This T cell receptor (beta chain) originates from a study of regulatory T cells in long-lasting Graves disease. Germline loops: CDR1 KGHSH, CDR2 LQKENI. The CDR3 is made up of 13 amino acids. V lost 0 bases and J lost 7, with 7 bases in between. At least ten counts were recorded for this clonotype. What it binds is unknown. Study observations and caveats: Lower TCR diversity was seen in persistent Graves' patients than in newly diagnosed ones.

Time point specified: newly diagnosed GD, antithyroid drugs for less than 3 months. The TCR library used RNA extracted from PBMCs. All patients originated from an endocrinology department located in Xi'an, China. According to the study, TCR beta libraries were built with iRepertoire HTBI primers and CDR3-region Arm-PCR. TCRdb recomputed calls from the multiplex PCR reads with MiXCR, one row per CDR3 protein. Among about 330,000 distinct CDR3 sequences listed, about 17% were seen once. The sample was also reused in another study, on T cells in Graves' hyperthyroidism and ophthalmopathy.

The receptor was isolated from a woman younger than 30 with Graves disease. The chain employs TRBV18 and TRBJ2-1; D gene ambiguous. The sequencing here drew on peripheral blood mononuclear cells (PBMCs), taken at new diagnosis, from a patient treated with antithyroid drugs. DNA for the CDR3: TGTGCCAGCTCACCACCGTCGAGAAATGAGCAGTTCTTC. It yields the protein CASSPPSRNEQFF.